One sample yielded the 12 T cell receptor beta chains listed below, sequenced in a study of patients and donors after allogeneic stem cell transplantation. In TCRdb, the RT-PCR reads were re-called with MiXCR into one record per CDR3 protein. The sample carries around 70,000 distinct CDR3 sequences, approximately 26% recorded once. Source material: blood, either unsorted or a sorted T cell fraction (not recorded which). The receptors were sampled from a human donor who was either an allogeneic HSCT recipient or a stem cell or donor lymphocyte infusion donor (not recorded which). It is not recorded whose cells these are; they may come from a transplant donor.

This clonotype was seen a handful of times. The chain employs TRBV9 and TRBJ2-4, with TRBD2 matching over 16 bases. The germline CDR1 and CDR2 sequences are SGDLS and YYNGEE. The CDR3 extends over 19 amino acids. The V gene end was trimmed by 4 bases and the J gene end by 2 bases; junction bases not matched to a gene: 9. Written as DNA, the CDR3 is TGTGCCAGCAGCTTTGGGACTAGCGGGGGGGCTGGACCCAAAAACATTCAGTACTTC. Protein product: CASSFGTSGGAGPKNIQYF.

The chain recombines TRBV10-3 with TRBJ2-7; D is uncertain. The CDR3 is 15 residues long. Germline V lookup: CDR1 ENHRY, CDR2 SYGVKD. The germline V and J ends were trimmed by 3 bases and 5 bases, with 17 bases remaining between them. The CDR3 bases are TGTGCCATCAGTGACGGTCACGAAAGGCACCACGAGCAGTACTTC. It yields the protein CAISDGHERHHEQYF.

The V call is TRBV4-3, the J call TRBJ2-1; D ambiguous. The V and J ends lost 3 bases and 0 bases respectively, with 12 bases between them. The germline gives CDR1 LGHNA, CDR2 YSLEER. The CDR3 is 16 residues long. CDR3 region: CASSHWKRISYNEQFF. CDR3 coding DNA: TGCGCCAGCAGCCACTGGAAGAGGATCTCCTACAATGAGCAGTTCTTC.

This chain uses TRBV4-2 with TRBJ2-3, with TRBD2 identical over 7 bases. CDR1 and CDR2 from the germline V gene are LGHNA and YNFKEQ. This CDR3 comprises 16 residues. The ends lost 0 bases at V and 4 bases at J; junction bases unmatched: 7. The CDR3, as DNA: TGTGCCAGCAGCCAAGATACCGATGGGGGGGCAGATACGCAGTATTTT. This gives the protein CASSQDTDGGADTQYF.

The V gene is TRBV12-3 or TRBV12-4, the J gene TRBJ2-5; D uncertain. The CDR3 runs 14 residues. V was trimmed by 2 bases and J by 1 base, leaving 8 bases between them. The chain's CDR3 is CASSLSPAQETQYF. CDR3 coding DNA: TGTGCCAGCAGTTTATCGCCAGCCCAAGAGACCCAGTACTTC.

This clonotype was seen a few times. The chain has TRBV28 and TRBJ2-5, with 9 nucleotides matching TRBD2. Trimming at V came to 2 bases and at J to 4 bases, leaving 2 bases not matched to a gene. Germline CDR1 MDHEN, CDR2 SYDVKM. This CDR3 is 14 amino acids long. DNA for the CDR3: TGTGCCAGCAGTTTAGCGGGAGGGCGAGAGACCCAGTACTTC. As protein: CASSLAGGRETQYF.

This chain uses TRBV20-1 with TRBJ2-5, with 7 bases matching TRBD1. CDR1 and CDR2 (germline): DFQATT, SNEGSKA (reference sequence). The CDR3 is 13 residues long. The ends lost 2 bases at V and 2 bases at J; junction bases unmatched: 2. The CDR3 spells CSARRQGQETQYF. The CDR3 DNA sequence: TGCAGTGCTAGAAGACAGGGACAAGAGACCCAGTACTTC.

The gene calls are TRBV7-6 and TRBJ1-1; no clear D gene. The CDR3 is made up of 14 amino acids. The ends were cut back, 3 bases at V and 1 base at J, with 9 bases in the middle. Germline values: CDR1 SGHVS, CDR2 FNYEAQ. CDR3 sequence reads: CASSFNEANTEAFF. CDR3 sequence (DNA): TGTGCCAGCAGCTTTAACGAGGCGAACACTGAAGCTTTCTTT. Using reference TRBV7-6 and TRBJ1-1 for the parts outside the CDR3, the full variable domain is GAGVSQSPRYKVTKRGQDVALRCDPISGHVSLYWYRQALGQGPEFLTYFNYEAQQDKSGLPNDRFSAERPEGSISTLTIQRTEQRDSAMYRCASSFNEANTEAFFGQGTRLTVV.

The CDR3 spells CASSVGPGGTEAFF. The CDR3 DNA is TGTGCCAGCAGCGTAGGACCCGGGGGCACTGAAGCTTTCTTT. The chain is built from TRBV9 and TRBJ1-1; D may be TRBD1 (5 bases). The CDR3 has 14 residues. Germline assignment: CDR1 SGDLS and CDR2 YYNGEE. Trimming removed 0 bases at V and 4 bases at J, with 10 bases between.

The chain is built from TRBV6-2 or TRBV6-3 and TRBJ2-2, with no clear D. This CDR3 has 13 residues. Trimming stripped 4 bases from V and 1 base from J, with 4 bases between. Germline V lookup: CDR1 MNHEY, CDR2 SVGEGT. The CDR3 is CASSFRNTGELFF. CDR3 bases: TGTGCCAGCAGTTTTCGGAACACCGGGGAGCTGTTTTTT.

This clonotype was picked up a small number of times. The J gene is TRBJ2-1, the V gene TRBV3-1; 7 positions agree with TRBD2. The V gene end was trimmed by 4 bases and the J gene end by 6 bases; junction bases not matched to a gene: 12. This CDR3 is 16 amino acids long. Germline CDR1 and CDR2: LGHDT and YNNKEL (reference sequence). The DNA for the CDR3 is TGTGCCAGCAGCCTAACAGGACTAGTACCCATCAATGAGCAGTTCTTC. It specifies CASSLTGLVPINEQFF.

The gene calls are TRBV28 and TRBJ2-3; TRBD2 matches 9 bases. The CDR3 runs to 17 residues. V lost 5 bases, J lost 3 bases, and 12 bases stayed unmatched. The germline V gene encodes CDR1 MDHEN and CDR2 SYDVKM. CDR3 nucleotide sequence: TGTGCCAGCAGTCCGAGCCTGAGCGGGAGGTGGACAGATACGCAGTATTTT. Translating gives CASSPSLSGRWTDTQYF.